The present entry profiles one T cell receptor (beta chain) with its context. One end of the junction varies from germline; a read error may be responsible. Sample treatment: randomized to nivolumab then ipilimumab (arm A) or the reverse (arm B). PBMC sorting kept live CD3+CD8+ cells without CD19 or CD56. This sample is drawn from a study of sequential checkpoint blockade in melanoma. Study-wide background: Patients were randomized 1:1 to nivolumab-then-ipilimumab or ipilimumab-then-nivolumab first-line. After both sequences, patients received maintenance nivolumab.

The CDR3 runs 13 residues. Per the germline V gene, CDR1 is SGHRS and CDR2 is YFSETQ. TCRdb's copy holds only in-frame clones and misses some; the assay was immunoSEQ multiplex PCR. The sample shows 30,000 to 40,000 clones, roughly 90% of them seen only once. The source is a human donor with melanoma. The sequenced sample was CD8+ T cells sorted from blood (inferred from file names), obtained from a patient given nivolumab and ipilimumab in sequence. The rearrangement joins TRBV5-1 to TRBJ2-1; D gene uncertain. DNA of the CDR3: TGCGCCAGCAGCTTGTACTCCCACAATGAGCAGTTCTTC. Translating it yields CASSLYSHNEQFF.